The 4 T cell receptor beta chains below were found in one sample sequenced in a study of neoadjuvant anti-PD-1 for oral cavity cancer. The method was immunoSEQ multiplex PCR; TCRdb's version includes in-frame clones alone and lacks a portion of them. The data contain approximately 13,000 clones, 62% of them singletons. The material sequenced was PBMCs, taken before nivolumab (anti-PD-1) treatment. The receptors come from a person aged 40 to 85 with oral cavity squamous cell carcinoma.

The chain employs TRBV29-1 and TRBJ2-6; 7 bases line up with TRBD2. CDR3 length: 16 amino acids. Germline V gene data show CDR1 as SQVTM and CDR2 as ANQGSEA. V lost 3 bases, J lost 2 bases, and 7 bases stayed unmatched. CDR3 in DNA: TGCAGCGTTGAGTTATCTCGGGGGGCTGGGGCCAACGTCCTGACTTTC. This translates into CSVELSRGAGANVLTF. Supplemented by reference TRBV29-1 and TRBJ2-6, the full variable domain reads SAVISQKPSRDICQRGTSLTIQCQVDSQVTMMFWYRQQPGQSLTLIATANQGSEATYESGFVIDKFPISRPNLTFSTLTVSNMSPEDSSIYLCSVELSRGAGANVLTFGAGSRLTVL.

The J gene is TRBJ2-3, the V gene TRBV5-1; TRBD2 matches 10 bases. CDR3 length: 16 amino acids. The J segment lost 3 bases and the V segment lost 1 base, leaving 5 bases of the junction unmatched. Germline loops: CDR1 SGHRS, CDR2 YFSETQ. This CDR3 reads CASSLLLAGRTDTQYF. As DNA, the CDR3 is TGCGCCAGCAGCTTGTTACTAGCGGGGAGGACAGATACGCAGTATTTT. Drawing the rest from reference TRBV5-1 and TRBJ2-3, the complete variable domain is KAGVTQTPRYLIKTRGQQVTLSCSPISGHRSVSWYQQTPGQGLQFLFEYFSETQRNKGNFPGRFSGRQFSNSRSEMNVSTLELGDSALYLCASSLLLAGRTDTQYFGPGTRLTVL.

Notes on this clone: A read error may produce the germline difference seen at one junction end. CDR3 sequence reads: CASSHGLAGAGELFF. In nucleotides, the CDR3 is TGTGCTAGCAGCCATGGACTAGCGGGTGCTGGGGAGCTGTTTTTT. The rearrangement uses TRBV7-7 and TRBJ2-2; TRBD2 agrees at 11 bases. The CDR3 loop spans 15 amino acids. Germline CDR1 reads SSHAT; CDR2 reads FNYEAQ (reference sequence).

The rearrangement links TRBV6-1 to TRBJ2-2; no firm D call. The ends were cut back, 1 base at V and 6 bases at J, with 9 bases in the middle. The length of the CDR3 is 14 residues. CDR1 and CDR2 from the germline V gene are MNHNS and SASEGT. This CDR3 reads CASSEVFDSGELFF. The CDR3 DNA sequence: TGTGCCAGCAGTGAAGTTTTTGACTCCGGGGAGCTGTTTTTT.